The 6 T cell receptor beta chains given below trace back to one sample, sequenced in a study of T cell repertoires in cytomegalovirus infection. No antigens are known for them. Using its own MiXCR run on the reads, TCRdb lists one record per CDR3 protein. Of approximately 1,000,000 distinct CDR3 sequences in the sample, approximately 33% were seen once. This material consisted of cultured CD8+ T cells from PBMCs, taken from culture after CMV antigen stimulation. These receptors were taken from a human donor in good health (CMV status not recorded). Some clones in this sample may be carry-over from other donors' samples.

The chain employs TRBV20-1 and TRBJ2-1, with TRBD2 matching 7 bases. Germline V gene data show CDR1 as DFQATT and CDR2 as SNEGSKA (reference sequence). Trimming took 1 base from V and 8 from J; bases not matched to a gene: 11. The CDR3 is 15 amino acids. The CDR3 is CSARAPQRGGDEQFF. The CDR3 DNA reads as TGCAGTGCTAGAGCCCCCCAGCGGGGAGGGGATGAGCAGTTCTTC.

This clonotype has more than one count but fewer than ten. The rearrangement joins TRBV7-9 to TRBJ2-7; the D gene is possibly TRBD2 (6 bases). The V end lost 5 bases, the J end lost 5 bases, and 10 bases lay between the germline ends. Looked up from germline, CDR1 is SEHNR and CDR2 is FQNEAQ (reference sequence). This CDR3 has 12 residues. As DNA, the CDR3 is TGTGCCAGCAGCGCAGGCGGGAACGAGCAGTACGTC. It yields the protein CASSAGGNEQYV.

As regards this clonotype: At one end, the junction sequence differs from germline, possibly due to a read error. The chain links TRBV9 to TRBJ2-2, with TRBD1 identical over 11 bases. There are 16 residues in the CDR3. The germline V gene has CDR1 SGDLS and CDR2 YYNGEE. CDR3 sequence: CASSLRDRGNSGELFF. CDR3 in DNA: TGTGCCAGCAGCCTCCGGGACAGGGGGAACTCCGGGGAGCTGTTTTTT.

The V and J genes are TRBV7-9 and TRBJ2-2; a possible D gene is TRBD2 (6 bases). The CDR3 length is 12 residues. Germline lookup yields CDR1 SEHNR and CDR2 FQNEAQ (reference sequence). Trimming left V 8 bases short and J 5 bases short, with 9 bases between. The chain's CDR3 is CASPRGTGELFF. The CDR3 bases are TGTGCCAGCCCCCGGGGGACCGGGGAGCTGTTTTTT.

This clonotype was recorded once. The chain employs TRBV6-5 and TRBJ1-4, with D unclear. The germline V gene encodes CDR1 MNHEY and CDR2 SVGAGI. The CDR3 has 16 residues. Trimming took 6 bases from V and 5 from J, leaving 19 bases between them. CDR3 nucleotides: TGTGCCAGCAGCTCCCAGCCGGCGAGGGCAAATGAAAAACTGTTTTTT. It encodes CASSSQPARANEKLFF.

The rearrangement links TRBV6-5 to TRBJ1-6, with a possible D match to TRBD1 (5 bases). The CDR3 runs to 16 residues. CDR1 is MNHEY, CDR2 SVGAGI, per germline. The ends were cut back, 0 bases at V and 6 bases at J, with 12 bases in the middle. The CDR3 loop reads CASSYSLRGLNSPLHF. The DNA for the CDR3 is TGTGCCAGCAGTTACTCCCTCCGGGGCCTTAATTCACCCCTCCACTTT.